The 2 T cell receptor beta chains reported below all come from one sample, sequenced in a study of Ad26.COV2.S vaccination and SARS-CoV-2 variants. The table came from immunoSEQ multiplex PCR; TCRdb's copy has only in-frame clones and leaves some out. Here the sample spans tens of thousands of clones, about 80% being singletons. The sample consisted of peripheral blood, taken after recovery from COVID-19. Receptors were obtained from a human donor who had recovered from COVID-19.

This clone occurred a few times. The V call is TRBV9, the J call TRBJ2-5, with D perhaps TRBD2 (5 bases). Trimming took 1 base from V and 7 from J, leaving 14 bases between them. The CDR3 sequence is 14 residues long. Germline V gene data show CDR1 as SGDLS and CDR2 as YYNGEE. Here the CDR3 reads CASSVSGESGTQYF. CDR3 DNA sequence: TGTGCCAGCAGCGTATCTGGGGAGTCAGGGACCCAGTACTTC.

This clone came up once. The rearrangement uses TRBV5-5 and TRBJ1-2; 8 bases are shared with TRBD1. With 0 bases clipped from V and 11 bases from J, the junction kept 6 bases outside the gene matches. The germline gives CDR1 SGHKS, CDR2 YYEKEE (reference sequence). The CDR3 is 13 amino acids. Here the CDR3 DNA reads TGTGCCAGCAGCTTGGTGCAGGGGGCGAGGTACACCTTC. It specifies CASSLVQGARYTF.